The 20 T cell receptor beta chains presented below share a single source sample, sequenced in a study of glioma-infiltrating T cells after dendritic cell vaccination. Indicated time point: after dendritic cell vaccination, including at tumor progression/relapse. Measured with immunoSEQ multiplex PCR; TCRdb has only the in-frame clones, and not every one. The sample consists of about 65,000 clones, approximately 86% of them appearing once. The sample consisted of blood, taken after dendritic cell vaccination. The receptors stem from a human donor with glioblastoma.

This chain connects TRBV6-1 to TRBJ1-2; 7 bases map to TRBD1. Germline V lookup: CDR1 MNHNS, CDR2 SASEGT. CDR3 length: 18 residues. The V gene end was trimmed by 0 bases and the J gene end by 4 bases; junction bases not matched to a gene: 14. CDR3 sequence reads: CASSEARQGRFHPYGYTF. The DNA of the CDR3 is TGTGCCAGCAGTGAAGCTCGACAGGGTCGGTTTCATCCCTATGGCTACACCTTC.

The J gene is TRBJ2-2, the V gene TRBV11-1, with a weak D call TRBD1 (5 bases). Trimming stripped 6 bases from V and 9 bases from J, with 17 bases between. Germline V lookup: CDR1 SGHAT, CDR2 FQDESV (reference sequence). This CDR3 region has 14 residues. CDR3 DNA: TGTGCCAGCAGTTCTAACCCCCAGGGTAGGGAGCTGTTTTTT. Its translation: CASSSNPQGRELFF.

The table lists this clone with a count of one. The chain recombines TRBV7-9 with TRBJ1-4; D is unclear. Deletions cut 5 bases from V and 0 bases from J, with 19 bases between. Germline V CDR1 and CDR2: SEHNR, FQNEAQ (reference sequence). The CDR3 length is 18 residues. The DNA of the CDR3 is TGTGCCAGCAGCCGCGTAGGCAACGTCGGAGCAACTAATGAAAAACTGTTTTTT. Its protein product is CASSRVGNVGATNEKLFF.

The rearrangement links TRBV15 to TRBJ1-3, with a tentative D call TRBD1 (5 bases). The CDR3 totals 15 residues. CDR1 and CDR2 from the germline V gene are LNHNV and YYDKDF (reference sequence). With 1 base removed from V and 2 bases from J, the gap between germline ends came to 9 bases. CDR3 DNA: TGTGCCACCAGCAGAGCGGGGGGGGCTGGAAACACCATATATTTT. Protein product: CATSRAGGAGNTIYF.

The chain links TRBV10-3 to TRBJ1-2; 9 nucleotides align to TRBD1. The CDR3 runs to 16 residues. The germline V gene encodes CDR1 ENHRY and CDR2 SYGVKD. V trimming: 6 bases; J trimming: 3 bases; junction bases outside the gene matches: 11. Here the CDR3 reads CAIRAGTGIEDYGYTF. For the CDR3, the DNA is TGTGCCATCAGGGCCGGGACAGGGATCGAGGACTATGGCTACACCTTC.

The J gene is TRBJ2-3, the V gene TRBV7-9; no firm D call. This CDR3 spans 17 amino acids. Deletions cut 1 base from V and 0 bases from J, with 14 bases between. CDR1 and CDR2 (germline): SEHNR, FQNEAQ (reference sequence). The CDR3 sequence is CASSLDRQASSTDTQYF. The DNA for the CDR3 is TGTGCCAGCAGCTTAGATAGGCAGGCCTCTAGCACAGATACGCAGTATTTT.

V gene TRBV6-6 combines with J gene TRBJ2-1; 9 bases match TRBD2. Germline assignment: CDR1 MNHNY and CDR2 SVGAGI (reference sequence). Trimming took 2 bases from V and 4 from J; bases not matched to a gene: 3. CDR3 length: 15 amino acids. In nucleotides, the CDR3 is TGTGCCAGCAGTTACAGCGGGGGGAAATACAATGAGCAGTTCTTC. As protein: CASSYSGGKYNEQFF.

The J gene is TRBJ1-2, the V gene TRBV19, with D unclear. The CDR3 covers 11 residues. The V end lost 1 base, the J end lost 7 bases, and 4 bases lay between the germline ends. Germline V gene data show CDR1 as LNHDA and CDR2 as SQIVND (reference sequence). The CDR3 region has the DNA TGTGCCAGTAGTATAGGAGGTGGCTACACCTTC. Translation gives CASSIGGGYTF.

The chain joins TRBV7-9 to TRBJ2-5; 11 bases are shared with TRBD2. The V and J ends lost 5 bases and 1 base, in that order; junction bases with no gene match: 9. CDR3 size: 17 residues. Per the germline V gene, CDR1 is SEHNR and CDR2 is FQNEAQ (reference sequence). The CDR3 sequence is CASSPLRLAGSQETQYF. The CDR3 DNA reads as TGTGCCAGCAGCCCATTAAGACTAGCGGGGAGCCAAGAGACCCAGTACTTC.

The CDR3 sequence is CASSLSSGGRPQYF. CDR3 coding DNA: TGTGCCAGCAGTCTTTCTAGCGGGGGACGCCCCCAGTACTTC. The rearrangement links TRBV6-5 to TRBJ2-5; TRBD2 agrees at 10 bases. The length of the CDR3 is 14 residues. Germline assignment: CDR1 MNHEY and CDR2 SVGAGI. J was trimmed by 9 bases and V by 5 bases; bases with no gene match: 9.

In its sample, this clone was seen once. The chain uses TRBV7-9 and TRBJ1-2, with D perhaps matching TRBD1 (5 bases). CDR1 and CDR2 from the germline V gene are SEHNR and FQNEAQ (reference sequence). CDR3 length equals 15 residues. The V gene lost 1 base and the J gene lost 5 bases, with 14 bases spanning the gap. The CDR3 sequence: CASSLEQVSSYGYTF. The CDR3 DNA follows: TGTGCCAGCAGCTTAGAACAGGTCTCCTCTTATGGCTACACCTTC.

The gene calls are TRBV7-9 and TRBJ1-1, with unresolved D. Germline loops: CDR1 SEHNR, CDR2 FQNEAQ (reference sequence). This CDR3 comprises 13 residues. The V end was cut by 5 bases, the J end by 0 bases, with 7 bases between. For the CDR3, the DNA is TGTGCCAGCAGCCCTTCCCTGAACACTGAAGCTTTCTTT. Translation gives CASSPSLNTEAFF.

V and J are TRBV30 and TRBJ1-3; D is undetermined. The CDR3 has 14 residues. The V gene lost 0 bases and the J gene lost 0 bases, with 6 bases spanning the gap. Looked up from germline, CDR1 is GTSNPN and CDR2 is SVGIG (reference sequence). The CDR3 DNA follows: TGTGCCTGGAGTGTTTTAATCTCTGGAAACACCATATATTTT. It translates to CAWSVLISGNTIYF.

The genes are TRBV5-4 and TRBJ1-3; 7 bases line up with TRBD1. Per the germline V gene, CDR1 is SGHNT and CDR2 is YYREEE (reference sequence). The ends lost 0 bases at V and 4 bases at J; junction bases unmatched: 1. The CDR3 has 14 residues. The CDR3, as DNA: TGTGCCAGCAGCTTGGACAGGGGCGGAAACACCATATATTTT. Amino acid sequence: CASSLDRGGNTIYF.

V and J are TRBV19 and TRBJ1-5; 7 bases align to TRBD1. The germline gives CDR1 LNHDA, CDR2 SQIVND (reference sequence). CDR3 length: 14 amino acids. J gave up 9 bases and V 7 bases, and 12 bases lay outside the gene matches. Written as DNA, the CDR3 is TGTGCCAGTAACGGAGCAGGGGGTCTCGGGCCCCAGCATTTT. It specifies CASNGAGGLGPQHF.

The CDR3: CASSLGLAGLNTGELFF. In DNA, the CDR3 is TGTGCCAGCAGTTTGGGACTAGCGGGGTTGAACACCGGGGAGCTGTTTTTT. The J gene is TRBJ2-2, the V gene TRBV27; TRBD2 agrees at 13 bases. The CDR3 has 17 residues. Germline V lookup: CDR1 MNHEY, CDR2 SMNVEV (reference sequence). Trimming removed 3 bases from V and 1 base from J; junction bases left unmatched: 2.

The chain links TRBV2 to TRBJ2-1; tentatively, D is TRBD2 (5 bases). Per the germline V gene, CDR1 is SNHLY and CDR2 is FYNNEI. Trimming removed 3 bases at V and 2 bases at J, with 8 bases between. The length of the CDR3 is 14 residues. This chain's CDR3 is CASSERVAYNEQFF. The CDR3 region has the DNA TGTGCCAGCAGTGAGCGGGTGGCCTACAATGAGCAGTTCTTC. The full variable domain, with the rest looked up from reference TRBV2 and TRBJ2-1, is EPEVTQTPSHQVTQMGQEVILRCVPISNHLYFYWYRQILGQKVEFLVSFYNNEISEKSEIFDDQFSVERPDGSNFTLKIRSTKLEDSAMYFCASSERVAYNEQFFGPGTRLTVL.

The chain uses TRBV6-5 and TRBJ1-4; D is perhaps TRBD1 (5 bases). The V end lost 0 bases, the J end lost 2 bases, and 10 bases lay between the germline ends. The germline V gene has CDR1 MNHEY and CDR2 SVGAGI. The CDR3 runs to 16 residues. CDR3 nucleotide sequence: TGTGCCAGCAGTTACTCCGGGGGGATCACTAATGAAAAACTGTTTTTT. This encodes CASSYSGGITNEKLFF.

The rearrangement uses TRBV30 and TRBJ2-5; the match to TRBD1 covers 8 bases. In germline, CDR1 is GTSNPN, CDR2 SVGIG (reference sequence). The V gene end was trimmed by 6 bases and the J gene end by 4 bases; junction bases not matched to a gene: 7. There are 13 residues in the CDR3. DNA of the CDR3: TGTGCCTGTCCCGGGACAGGAGGAGAGACCCAGTACTTC. As protein: CACPGTGGETQYF.

V and J are TRBV18 and TRBJ1-2; D may be TRBD1 (5 bases). Deletions cut 0 bases from V and 2 bases from J, with 7 bases between. Germline V gives CDR1 KGHSH, CDR2 LQKENI. CDR3 size: 14 residues. CDR3 amino acids: CASSPPGVNYGYTF. Written as DNA, the CDR3 is TGTGCCAGCTCACCACCAGGGGTAAACTATGGCTACACCTTC.